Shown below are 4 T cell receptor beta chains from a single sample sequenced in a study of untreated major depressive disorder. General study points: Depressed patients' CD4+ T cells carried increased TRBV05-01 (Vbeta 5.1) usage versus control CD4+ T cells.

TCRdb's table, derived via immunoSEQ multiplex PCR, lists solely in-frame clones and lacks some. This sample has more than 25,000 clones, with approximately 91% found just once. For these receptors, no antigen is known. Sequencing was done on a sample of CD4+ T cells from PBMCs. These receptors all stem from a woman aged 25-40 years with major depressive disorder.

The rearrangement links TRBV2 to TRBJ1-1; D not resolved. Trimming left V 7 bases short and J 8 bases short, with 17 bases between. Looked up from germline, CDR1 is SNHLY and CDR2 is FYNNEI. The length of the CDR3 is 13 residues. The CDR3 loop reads CASTFEAIAEAFF. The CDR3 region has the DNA TGTGCCAGCACCTTTGAGGCGATTGCAGAAGCTTTCTTT.

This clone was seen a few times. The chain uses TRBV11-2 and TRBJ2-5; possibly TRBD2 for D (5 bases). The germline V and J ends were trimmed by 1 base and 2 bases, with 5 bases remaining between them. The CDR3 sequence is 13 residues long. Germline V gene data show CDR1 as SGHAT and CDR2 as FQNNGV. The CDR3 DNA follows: TGTGCCAGCAGCTTAGGGAGGCAAGAGACCCAGTACTTC. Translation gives CASSLGRQETQYF. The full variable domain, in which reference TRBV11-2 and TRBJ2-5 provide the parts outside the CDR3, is EAGVAQSPRYKIIEKRQSVAFWCNPISGHATLYWYQQILGQGPKLLIQFQNNGVVDDSQLPKDRFSAERLKGVDSTLKIQPAKLEDSAVYLCASSLGRQETQYFGPGTRLLVL.

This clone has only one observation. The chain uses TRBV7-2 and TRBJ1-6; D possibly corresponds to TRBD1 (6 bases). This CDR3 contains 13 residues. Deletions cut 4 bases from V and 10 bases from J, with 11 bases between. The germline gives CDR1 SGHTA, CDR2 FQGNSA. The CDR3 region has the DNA TGTGCCAGCAGCTCTCAGGGGTCATCACCCCTCCACTTT. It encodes CASSSQGSSPLHF.

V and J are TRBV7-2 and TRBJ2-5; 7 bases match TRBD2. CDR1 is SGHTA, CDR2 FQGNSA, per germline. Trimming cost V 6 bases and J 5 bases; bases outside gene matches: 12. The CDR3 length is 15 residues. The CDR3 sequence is CASSWGGSAGETQYF. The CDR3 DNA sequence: TGTGCCAGCAGTTGGGGCGGGAGTGCAGGCGAGACCCAGTACTTC. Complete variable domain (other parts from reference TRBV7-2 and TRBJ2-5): GAGVSQSPSNKVTEKGKDVELRCDPISGHTALYWYRQSLGQGLEFLIYFQGNSAPDKSGLPSDRFSAERTGGSVSTLTIQRTQQEDSAVYLCASSWGGSAGETQYFGPGTRLLVL.